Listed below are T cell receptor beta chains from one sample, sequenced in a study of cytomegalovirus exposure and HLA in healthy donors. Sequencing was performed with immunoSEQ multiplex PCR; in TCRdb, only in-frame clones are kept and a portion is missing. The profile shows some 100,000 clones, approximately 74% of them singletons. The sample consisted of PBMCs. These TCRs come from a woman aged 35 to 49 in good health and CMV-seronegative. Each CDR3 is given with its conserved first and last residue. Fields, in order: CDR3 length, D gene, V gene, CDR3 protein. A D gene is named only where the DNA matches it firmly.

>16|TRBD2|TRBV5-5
CASSPFRTSVPYEQYF
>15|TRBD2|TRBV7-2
CASRPSSGGTYEQFF
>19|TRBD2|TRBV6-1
CASSETTSGGLTTKNIQYF
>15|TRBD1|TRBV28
CAIKDRGRTVDGYTF
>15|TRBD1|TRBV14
CASSQTRQGWETQYF
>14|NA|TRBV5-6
CASSQLGPPSEQYF
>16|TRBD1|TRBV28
CASRTRGIYSNQPQHF
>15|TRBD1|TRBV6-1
CASSEGQGATDTQYF
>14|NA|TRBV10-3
CAIRDIGRNQPQHF
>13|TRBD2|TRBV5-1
CASSLGLAGEQYF
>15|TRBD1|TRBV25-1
CASRPPGQGEYEQYF
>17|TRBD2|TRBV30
CAWSRTSGRALGETQYF
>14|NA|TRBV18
CASSSETGGGELFF
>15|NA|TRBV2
CASSRDTAGNQPQHF
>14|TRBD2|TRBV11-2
CASSLRAGGHEQYF
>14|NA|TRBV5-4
CASSLKLDTGELFF
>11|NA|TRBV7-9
CASSFTYEQYF
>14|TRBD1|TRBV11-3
CASSLRGQDTEAFF
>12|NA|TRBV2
CASLEPGETQYF
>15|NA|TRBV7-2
CASSLVAGLSNEQFF
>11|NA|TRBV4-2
CASSPGHEQFF
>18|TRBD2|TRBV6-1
CASSEKGLAGDFTGELFF
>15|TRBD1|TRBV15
CATSPEVPGQGEQFF
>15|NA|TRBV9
CASSVGGQTNTEAFF
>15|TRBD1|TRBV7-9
CSSSLLGTGGHTQYF
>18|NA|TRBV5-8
CASSLVGGLRTSNTEAFF
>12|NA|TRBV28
CASTTNAREQYF
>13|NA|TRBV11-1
CASSLSLVHEQYF
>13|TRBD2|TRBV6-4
CASSDTSVGGQFF
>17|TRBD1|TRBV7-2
CASSSGPGQGTLYEQYF
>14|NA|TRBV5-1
CASSSYKQGDGYTF
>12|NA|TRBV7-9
CASSSTGKEAFF
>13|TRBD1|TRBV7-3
CASSSDRATEAFF
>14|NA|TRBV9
CASSPTRVYNEQFF
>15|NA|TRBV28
CASSPNPRAYTEAFF
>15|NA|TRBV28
CASSLRDPGDNEQYF
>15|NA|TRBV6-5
CASSYSNRGGAEAFF
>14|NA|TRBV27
CASSLSGSSYEQYF
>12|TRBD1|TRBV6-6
CASKTGQEGCYF
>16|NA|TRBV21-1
CASKSSTGSSNQPQHF
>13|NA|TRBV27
CASRDTRNYGYTF
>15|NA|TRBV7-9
CASSSGLDSYNEQFF
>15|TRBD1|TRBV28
CASTPGTGGRETQYF